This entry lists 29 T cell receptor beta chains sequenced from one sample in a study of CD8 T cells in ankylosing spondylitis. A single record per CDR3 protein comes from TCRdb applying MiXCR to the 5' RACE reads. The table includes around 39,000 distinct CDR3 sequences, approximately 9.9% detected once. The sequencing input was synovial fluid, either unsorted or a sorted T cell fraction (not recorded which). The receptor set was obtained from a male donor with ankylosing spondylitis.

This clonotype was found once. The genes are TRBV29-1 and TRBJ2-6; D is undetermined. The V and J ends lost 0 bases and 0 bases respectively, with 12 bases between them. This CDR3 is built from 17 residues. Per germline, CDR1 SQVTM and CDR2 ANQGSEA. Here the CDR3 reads CSVEDLRLLSGANVLTF. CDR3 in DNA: TGCAGCGTTGAAGATCTTCGGCTCCTCTCTGGGGCCAACGTCCTGACTTTC.

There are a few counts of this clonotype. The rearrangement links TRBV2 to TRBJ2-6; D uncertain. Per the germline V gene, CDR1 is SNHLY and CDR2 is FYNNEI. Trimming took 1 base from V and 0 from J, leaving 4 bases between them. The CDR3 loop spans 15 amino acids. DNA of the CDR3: TGTGCCAGCAGTGAAGAGGTCTCTGGGGCCAACGTCCTGACTTTC. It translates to CASSEEVSGANVLTF.

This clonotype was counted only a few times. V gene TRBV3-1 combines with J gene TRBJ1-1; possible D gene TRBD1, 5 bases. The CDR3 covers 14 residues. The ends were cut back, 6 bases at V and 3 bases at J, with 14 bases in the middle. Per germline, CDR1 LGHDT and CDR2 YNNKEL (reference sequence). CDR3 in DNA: TGTGCCAGCAGTGATACCCAGGGCTACACTGAAGCTTTCTTT. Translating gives CASSDTQGYTEAFF. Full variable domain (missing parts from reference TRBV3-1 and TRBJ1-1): DTAVSQTPKYLVTQMGNDKSIKCEQNLGHDTMYWYKQDSKKFLKIMFSYNNKELIINETVPNRFSPKSPDKAHLNLHINSLELGDSAVYFCASSDTQGYTEAFFGQGTRLTVV.

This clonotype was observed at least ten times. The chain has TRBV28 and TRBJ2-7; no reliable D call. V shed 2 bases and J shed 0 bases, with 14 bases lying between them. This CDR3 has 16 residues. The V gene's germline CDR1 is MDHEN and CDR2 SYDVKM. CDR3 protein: CASSLVLTASSYEQYF. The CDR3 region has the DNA TGTGCCAGCAGTTTAGTATTGACGGCAAGCTCCTACGAGCAGTACTTC.

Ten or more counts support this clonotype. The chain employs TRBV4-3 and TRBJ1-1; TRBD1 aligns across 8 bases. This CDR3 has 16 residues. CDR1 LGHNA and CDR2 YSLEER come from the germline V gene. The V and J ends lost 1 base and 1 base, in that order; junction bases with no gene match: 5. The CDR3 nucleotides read TGCGCCAGCAGCCAAGGTACCGGGACAGGGAACACTGAAGCTTTCTTT. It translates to CASSQGTGTGNTEAFF.

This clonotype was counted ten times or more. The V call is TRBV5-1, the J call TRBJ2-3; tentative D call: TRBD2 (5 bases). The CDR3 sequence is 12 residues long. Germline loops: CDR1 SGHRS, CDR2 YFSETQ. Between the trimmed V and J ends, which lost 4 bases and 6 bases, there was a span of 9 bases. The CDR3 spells CASSLATDTQYF. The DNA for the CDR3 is TGCGCCAGCAGCCTAGCAACCGATACGCAGTATTTT.

The CDR3 region has the DNA TGTGCCAGCAGCCGTATAGCGGCTCTGGGCGTCAGTGAGCAGTTCTTC. It is translated as CASSRIAALGVSEQFF. The V gene is TRBV3-1, the J gene TRBJ2-1; tentative D call: TRBD2 (6 bases). V lost 4 bases to trimming and J lost 9 bases, with 22 bases between them. The CDR3 length is 16 residues. The germline CDR1 and CDR2 sequences are LGHDT and YNNKEL (reference sequence).

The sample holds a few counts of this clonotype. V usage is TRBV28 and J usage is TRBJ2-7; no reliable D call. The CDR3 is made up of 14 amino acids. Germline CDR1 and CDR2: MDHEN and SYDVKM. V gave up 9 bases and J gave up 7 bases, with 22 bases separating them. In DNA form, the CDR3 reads TGTGCCAGTGCCCCCCCGGACCGCAGGATAGAGCAGTACTTC. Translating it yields CASAPPDRRIEQYF. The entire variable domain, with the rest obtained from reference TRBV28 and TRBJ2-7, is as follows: DVKVTQSSRYLVKRTGEKVFLECVQDMDHENMFWYRQDPGLGLRLIYFSYDVKMKEKGDIPEGYSVSREKKERFSLILESASTNQTSMYLCASAPPDRRIEQYFGPGTRLTVT.

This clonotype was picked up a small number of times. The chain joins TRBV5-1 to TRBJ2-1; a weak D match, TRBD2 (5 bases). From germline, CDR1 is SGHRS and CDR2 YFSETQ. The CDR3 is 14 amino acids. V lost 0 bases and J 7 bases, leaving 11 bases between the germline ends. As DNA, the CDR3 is TGCGCCAGCAGCTTGGTGACTATGGGGAATGAGCAGTTCTTC. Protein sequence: CASSLVTMGNEQFF.

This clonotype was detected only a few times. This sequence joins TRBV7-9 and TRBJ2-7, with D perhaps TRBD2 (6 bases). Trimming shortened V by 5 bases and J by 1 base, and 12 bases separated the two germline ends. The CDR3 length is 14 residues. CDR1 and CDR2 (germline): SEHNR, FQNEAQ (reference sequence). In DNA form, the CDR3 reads TGTGCCAGCAGCCCTAGGGACTGGTCCTACGAGCAGTACTTC. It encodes CASSPRDWSYEQYF.

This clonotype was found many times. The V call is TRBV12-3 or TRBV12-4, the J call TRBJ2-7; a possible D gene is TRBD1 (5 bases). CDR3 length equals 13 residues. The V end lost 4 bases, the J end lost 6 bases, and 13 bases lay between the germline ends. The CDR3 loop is CASSSGMGLEQYF. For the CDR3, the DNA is TGTGCCAGCAGTTCCGGCATGGGGCTCGAGCAGTACTTC.

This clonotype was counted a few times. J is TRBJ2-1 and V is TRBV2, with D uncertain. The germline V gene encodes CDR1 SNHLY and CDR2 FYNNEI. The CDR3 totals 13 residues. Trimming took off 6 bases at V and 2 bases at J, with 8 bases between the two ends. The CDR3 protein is CASSLIPYNEQFF. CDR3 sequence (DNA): TGTGCCAGCAGCCTCATCCCCTACAATGAGCAGTTCTTC.

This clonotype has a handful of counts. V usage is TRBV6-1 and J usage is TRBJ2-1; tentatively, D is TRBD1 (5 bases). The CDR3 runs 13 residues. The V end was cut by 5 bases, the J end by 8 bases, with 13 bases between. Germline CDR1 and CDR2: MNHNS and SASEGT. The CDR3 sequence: CASSQVGEDEQFF. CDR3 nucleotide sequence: TGTGCCAGCAGTCAGGTAGGGGAAGATGAGCAGTTCTTC.

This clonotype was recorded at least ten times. The CDR3 DNA reads as TGTGCCAGCAGCTCCACCCGGACTAGCGGGAGGGTAGGGGAGCTGTTTTTT. It translates to CASSSTRTSGRVGELFF. This rearrangement joins TRBV7-2 to TRBJ2-2, with TRBD2 matching 15 bases. CDR1 is SGHTA, CDR2 FQGNSA, per germline. This CDR3 is 17 amino acids long. V shed 4 bases and J 8 bases; nucleotides not matched to a gene: 8.

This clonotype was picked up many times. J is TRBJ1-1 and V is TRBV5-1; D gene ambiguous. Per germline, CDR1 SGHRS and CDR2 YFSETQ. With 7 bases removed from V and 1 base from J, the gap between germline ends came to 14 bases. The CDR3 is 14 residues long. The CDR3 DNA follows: TGCGCCAGCCGGTCCCAGGCTTCGAACACTGAAGCTTTCTTT. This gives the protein CASRSQASNTEAFF. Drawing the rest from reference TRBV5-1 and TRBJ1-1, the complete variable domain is KAGVTQTPRYLIKTRGQQVTLSCSPISGHRSVSWYQQTPGQGLQFLFEYFSETQRNKGNFPGRFSGRQFSNSRSEMNVSTLELGDSALYLCASRSQASNTEAFFGQGTRLTVV.

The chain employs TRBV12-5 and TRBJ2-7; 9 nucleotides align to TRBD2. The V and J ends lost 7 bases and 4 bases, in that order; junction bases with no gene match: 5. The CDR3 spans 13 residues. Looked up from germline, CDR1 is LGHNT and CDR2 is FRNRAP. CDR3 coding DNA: TGTGCTAGTGAGGGGACTAGCATTTACGAGCAGTACTTC. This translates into CASEGTSIYEQYF.

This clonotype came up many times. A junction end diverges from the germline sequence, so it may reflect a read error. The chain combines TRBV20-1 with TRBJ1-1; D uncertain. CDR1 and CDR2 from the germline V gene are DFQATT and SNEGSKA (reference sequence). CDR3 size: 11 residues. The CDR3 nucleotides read TGCAGTTCTAGGGTGAACACTGAAGCTTTCTTT. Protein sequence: CSSRVNTEAFF.

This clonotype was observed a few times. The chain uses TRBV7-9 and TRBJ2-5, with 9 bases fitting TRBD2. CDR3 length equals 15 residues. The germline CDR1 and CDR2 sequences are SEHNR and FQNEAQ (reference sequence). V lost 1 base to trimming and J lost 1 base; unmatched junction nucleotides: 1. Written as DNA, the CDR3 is TGTGCCAGCAGCTTAGAAGCGGGAGGCCAAGAGACCCAGTACTTC. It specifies CASSLEAGGQETQYF.

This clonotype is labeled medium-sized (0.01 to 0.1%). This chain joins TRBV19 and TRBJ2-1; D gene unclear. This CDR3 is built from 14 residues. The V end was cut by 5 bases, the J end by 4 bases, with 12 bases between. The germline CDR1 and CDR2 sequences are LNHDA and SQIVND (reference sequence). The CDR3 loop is CASSFLGSYNEQFF. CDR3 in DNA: TGTGCCAGTAGTTTTTTGGGGTCGTACAATGAGCAGTTCTTC.

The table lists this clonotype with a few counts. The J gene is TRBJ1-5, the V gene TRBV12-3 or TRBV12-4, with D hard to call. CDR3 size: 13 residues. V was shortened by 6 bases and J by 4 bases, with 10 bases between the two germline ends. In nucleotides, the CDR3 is TGTGCCAGCAGCCTATGGATAAATCAGCCCCAGCATTTT. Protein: CASSLWINQPQHF.

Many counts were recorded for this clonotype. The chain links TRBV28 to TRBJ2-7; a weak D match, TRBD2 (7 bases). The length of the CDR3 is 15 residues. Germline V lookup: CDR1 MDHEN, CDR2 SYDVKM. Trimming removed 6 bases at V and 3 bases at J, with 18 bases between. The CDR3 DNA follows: TGTGCCAGCAGAAGCGGGACAAGAAGTCTCTACGAGCAGTACTTC. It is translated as CASRSGTRSLYEQYF.

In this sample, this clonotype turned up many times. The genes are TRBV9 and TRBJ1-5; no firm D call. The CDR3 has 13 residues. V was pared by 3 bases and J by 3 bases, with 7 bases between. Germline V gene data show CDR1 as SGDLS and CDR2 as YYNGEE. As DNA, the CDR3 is TGTGCCAGCAGCGCAGGATACAATCAGCCCCAGCATTTT. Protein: CASSAGYNQPQHF.

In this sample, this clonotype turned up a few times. The CDR3 loop reads CASSSEGGQGMVDEQYF. DNA of the CDR3: TGTGCCAGCAGCTCCGAAGGGGGACAGGGTATGGTCGACGAGCAGTACTTC. V is TRBV13 and J is TRBJ2-7, with 9 positions matching TRBD1. This CDR3 is built from 17 residues. Trimming took 4 bases from V and 5 from J; bases not matched to a gene: 15. The V gene's germline CDR1 is PRHDT and CDR2 FYEKMQ (reference sequence).

In nucleotides, the CDR3 is TGTGCCTGGAGTGGACAGATCAATGAGCAGTTCTTC. This sequence encodes CAWSGQINEQFF. V gene TRBV30 combines with J gene TRBJ2-1; D perhaps matches TRBD1 (5 bases). Germline values: CDR1 GTSNPN, CDR2 SVGIG (reference sequence). The CDR3 has 12 residues. The V and J ends lost 1 base and 6 bases respectively, with 7 bases between them.

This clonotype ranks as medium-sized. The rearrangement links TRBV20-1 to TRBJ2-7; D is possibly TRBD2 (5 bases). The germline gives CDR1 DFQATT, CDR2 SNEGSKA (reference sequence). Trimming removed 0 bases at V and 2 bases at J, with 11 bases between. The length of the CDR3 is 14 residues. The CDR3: CSARDRGAPYEQYF. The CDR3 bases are TGCAGTGCTAGAGATCGGGGAGCTCCCTACGAGCAGTACTTC.

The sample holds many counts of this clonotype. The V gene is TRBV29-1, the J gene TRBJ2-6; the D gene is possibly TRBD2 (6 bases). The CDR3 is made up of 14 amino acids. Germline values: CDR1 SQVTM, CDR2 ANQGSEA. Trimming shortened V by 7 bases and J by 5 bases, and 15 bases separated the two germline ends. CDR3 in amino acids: CSATGGSWANVLTF. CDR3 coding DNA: TGCAGCGCAACTGGGGGGTCCTGGGCCAACGTCCTGACTTTC.

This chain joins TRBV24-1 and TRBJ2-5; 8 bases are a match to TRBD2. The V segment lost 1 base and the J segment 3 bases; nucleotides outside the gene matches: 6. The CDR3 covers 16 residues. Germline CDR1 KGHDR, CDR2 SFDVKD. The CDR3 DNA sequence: TGTGCCACCAGTGATTTACACCCGGGGGGGGAAGAGACCCAGTACTTC. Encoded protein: CATSDLHPGGEETQYF.

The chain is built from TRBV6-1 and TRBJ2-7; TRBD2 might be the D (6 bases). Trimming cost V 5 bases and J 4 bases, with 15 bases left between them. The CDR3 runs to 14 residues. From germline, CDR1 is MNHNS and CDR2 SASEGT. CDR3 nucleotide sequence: TGTGCCAGCAGTACCGGGACTCCCCCGTACGAGCAGTACTTC. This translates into CASSTGTPPYEQYF.

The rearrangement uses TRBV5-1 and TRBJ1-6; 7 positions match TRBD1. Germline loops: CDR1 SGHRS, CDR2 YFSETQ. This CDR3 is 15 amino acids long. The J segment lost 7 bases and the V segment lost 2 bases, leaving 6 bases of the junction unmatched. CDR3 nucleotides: TGCGCCAGCAGCTTATCGGGACAGAAGAATTCACCCCTCCACTTT. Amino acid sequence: CASSLSGQKNSPLHF.